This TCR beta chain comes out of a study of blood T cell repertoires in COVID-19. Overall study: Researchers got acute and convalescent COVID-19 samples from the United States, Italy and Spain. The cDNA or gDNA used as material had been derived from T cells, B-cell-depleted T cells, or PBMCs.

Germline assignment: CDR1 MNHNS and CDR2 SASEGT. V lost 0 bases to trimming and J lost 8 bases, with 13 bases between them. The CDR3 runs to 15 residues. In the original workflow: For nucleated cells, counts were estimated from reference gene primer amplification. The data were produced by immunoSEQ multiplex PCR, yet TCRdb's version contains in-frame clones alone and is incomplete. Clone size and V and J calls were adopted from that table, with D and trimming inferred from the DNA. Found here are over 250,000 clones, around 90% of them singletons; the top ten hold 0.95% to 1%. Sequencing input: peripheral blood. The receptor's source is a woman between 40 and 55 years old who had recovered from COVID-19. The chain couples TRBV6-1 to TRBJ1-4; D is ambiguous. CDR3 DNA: TGTGCCAGCAGTGAAGCATGGGGAGTTGGGGAAAAACTGTTTTTT. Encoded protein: CASSEAWGVGEKLFF.